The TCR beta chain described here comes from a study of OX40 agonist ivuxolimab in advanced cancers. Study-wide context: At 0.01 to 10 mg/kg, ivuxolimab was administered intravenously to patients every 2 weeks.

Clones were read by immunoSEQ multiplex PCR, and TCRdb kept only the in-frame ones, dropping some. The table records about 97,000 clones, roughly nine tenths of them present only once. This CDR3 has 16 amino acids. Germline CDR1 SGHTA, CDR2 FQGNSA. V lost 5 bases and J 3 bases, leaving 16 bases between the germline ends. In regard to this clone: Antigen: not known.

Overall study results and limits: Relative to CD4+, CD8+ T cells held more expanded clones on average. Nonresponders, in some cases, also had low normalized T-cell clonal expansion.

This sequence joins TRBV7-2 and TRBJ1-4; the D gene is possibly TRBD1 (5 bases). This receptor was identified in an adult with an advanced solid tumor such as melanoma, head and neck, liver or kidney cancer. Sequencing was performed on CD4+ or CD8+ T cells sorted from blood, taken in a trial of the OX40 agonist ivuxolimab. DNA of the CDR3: TGTGCCAGCAGCCCCCTGAGTGGGGGACCTAATGAAAAACTGTTTTTT. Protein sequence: CASSPLSGGPNEKLFF.